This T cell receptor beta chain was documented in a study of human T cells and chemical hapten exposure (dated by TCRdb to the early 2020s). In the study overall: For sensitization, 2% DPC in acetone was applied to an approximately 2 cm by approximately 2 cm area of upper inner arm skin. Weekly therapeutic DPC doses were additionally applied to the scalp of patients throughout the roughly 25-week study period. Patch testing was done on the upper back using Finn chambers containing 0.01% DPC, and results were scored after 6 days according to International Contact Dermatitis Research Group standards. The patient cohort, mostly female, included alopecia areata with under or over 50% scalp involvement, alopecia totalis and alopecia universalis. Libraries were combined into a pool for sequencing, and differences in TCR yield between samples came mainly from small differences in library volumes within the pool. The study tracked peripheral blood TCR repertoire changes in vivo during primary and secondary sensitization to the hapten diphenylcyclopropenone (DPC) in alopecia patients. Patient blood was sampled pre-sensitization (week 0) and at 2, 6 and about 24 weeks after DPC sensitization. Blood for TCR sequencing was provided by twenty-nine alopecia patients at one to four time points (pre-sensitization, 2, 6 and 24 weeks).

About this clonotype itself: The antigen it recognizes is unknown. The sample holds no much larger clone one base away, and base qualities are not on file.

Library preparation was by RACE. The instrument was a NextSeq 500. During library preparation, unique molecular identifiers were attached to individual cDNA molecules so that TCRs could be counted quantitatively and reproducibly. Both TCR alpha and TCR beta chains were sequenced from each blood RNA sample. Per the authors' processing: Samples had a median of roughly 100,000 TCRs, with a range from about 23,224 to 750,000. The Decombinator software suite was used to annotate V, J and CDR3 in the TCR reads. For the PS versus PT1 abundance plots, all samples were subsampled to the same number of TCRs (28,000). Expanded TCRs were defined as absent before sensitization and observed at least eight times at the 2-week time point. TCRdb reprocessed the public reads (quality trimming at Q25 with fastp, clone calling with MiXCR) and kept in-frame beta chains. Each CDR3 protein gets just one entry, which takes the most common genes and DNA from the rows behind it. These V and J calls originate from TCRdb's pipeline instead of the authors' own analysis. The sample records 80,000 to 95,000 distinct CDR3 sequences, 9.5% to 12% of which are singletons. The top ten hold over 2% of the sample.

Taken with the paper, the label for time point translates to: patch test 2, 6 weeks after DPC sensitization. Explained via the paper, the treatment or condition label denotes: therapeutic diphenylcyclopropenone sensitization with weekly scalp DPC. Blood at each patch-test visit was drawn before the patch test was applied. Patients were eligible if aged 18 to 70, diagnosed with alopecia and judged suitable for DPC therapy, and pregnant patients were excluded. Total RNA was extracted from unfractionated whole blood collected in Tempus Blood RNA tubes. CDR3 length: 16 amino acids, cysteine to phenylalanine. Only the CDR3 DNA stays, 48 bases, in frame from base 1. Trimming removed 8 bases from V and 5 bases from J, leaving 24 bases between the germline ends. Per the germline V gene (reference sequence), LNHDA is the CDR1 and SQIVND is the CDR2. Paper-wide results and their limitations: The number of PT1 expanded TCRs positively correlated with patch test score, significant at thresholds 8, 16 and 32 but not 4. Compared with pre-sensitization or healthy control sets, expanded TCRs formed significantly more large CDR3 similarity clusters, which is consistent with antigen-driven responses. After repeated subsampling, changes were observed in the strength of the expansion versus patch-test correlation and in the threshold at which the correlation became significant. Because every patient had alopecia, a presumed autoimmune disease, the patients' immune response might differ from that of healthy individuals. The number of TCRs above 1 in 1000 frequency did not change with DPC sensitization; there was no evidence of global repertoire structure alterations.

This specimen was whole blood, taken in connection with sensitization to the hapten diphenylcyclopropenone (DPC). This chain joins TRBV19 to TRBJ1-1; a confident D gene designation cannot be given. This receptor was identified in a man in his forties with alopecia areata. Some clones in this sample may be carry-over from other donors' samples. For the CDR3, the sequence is CASAKGGGNAVTEAFF. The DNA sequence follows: TGTGCCAGTGCGAAGGGAGGAGGGAATGCTGTTACTGAAGCTTTCTTT.